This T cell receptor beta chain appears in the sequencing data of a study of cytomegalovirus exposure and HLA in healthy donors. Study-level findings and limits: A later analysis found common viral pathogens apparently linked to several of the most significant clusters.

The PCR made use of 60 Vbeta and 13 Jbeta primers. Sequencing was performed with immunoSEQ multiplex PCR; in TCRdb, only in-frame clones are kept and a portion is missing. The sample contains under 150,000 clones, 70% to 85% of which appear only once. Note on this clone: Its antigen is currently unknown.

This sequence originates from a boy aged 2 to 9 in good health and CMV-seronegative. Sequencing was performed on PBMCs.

CDR3 residues: CATSRAGGFWGEQFF. CDR3 nucleotides: TGCGCCACCTCGAGGGCGGGGGGCTTTTGGGGTGAGCAGTTCTTC. This chain uses TRBV10-1 with TRBJ2-1; 8 bases are shared with TRBD2. V shed 10 bases and J 9 bases; nucleotides not matched to a gene: 17. Germline lookup yields CDR1 WNHNN and CDR2 SYGVQD (reference sequence). The CDR3 runs to 15 residues.